This passage covers 4 T cell receptor beta chains from one sample sequenced in a study of post-analysis software for immune sequencing data. Antigens of these TCRs are unknown. Prepared libraries of TCR beta cDNA carried unique molecular identifiers. Using its own MiXCR run on the PCR reads, TCRdb lists one record per CDR3 protein. This table holds about 770,000 distinct CDR3 sequences, about 45% found once. Study-wide findings and caveats: When patients were compared with controls, about five TRBV segments were more frequent, TRBV5-6, TRBV5-1 and TRBV20-1 among them.

The sample was blood. These receptors originate from a girl under 18 with multiple sclerosis.

The chain links TRBV20-1 to TRBJ2-1; 8 bases are a match to TRBD2. The V segment lost 0 bases and the J segment 9 bases; nucleotides outside the gene matches: 7. This CDR3 region has 14 residues. CDR1 DFQATT and CDR2 SNEGSKA come from the germline V gene (reference sequence). The chain's CDR3 is CSARDPPLAAEQFF. CDR3 in DNA: TGCAGTGCTAGAGATCCCCCACTAGCGGCTGAGCAGTTCTTC.

The chain is built from TRBV28 and TRBJ2-5; possible D gene TRBD2, 7 bases. V shed 7 bases and J shed 4 bases, with 22 bases lying between them. Per the germline V gene, CDR1 is MDHEN and CDR2 is SYDVKM. The CDR3 is 16 amino acids. The chain's CDR3 is CASTCNREGRSETQYF. The CDR3 coding sequence is TGTGCCAGCACGTGCAACAGGGAGGGACGTTCAGAGACCCAGTACTTC.

The chain carries TRBV20-1 and TRBJ1-1; TRBD1 matches 8 bases. CDR1 and CDR2 from the germline V gene are DFQATT and SNEGSKA (reference sequence). The CDR3 has 16 residues. The junction had 12 bases not matched to a gene; V was cut back by 3 bases and J by 3 bases. CDR3 bases: TGCAGTGCTAGCGTCTGGCAGGGGGCGTGGGACACTGAAGCTTTCTTT. Its protein is CSASVWQGAWDTEAFF.

The V and J genes are TRBV6-5 and TRBJ1-1; 10 bases map to TRBD1. J was trimmed by 4 bases and V by 2 bases; bases with no gene match: 10. CDR3 size: 17 residues. Germline V CDR1 and CDR2: MNHEY, SVGAGI. The CDR3 DNA follows: TGTGCCAGCAGTTACCGACAGGGGGCTAAAATAATCACTGAAGCTTTCTTT. It specifies CASSYRQGAKIITEAFF.